Presented here are 25 T cell receptor beta chains from one specimen sequenced in a study of cytomegalovirus exposure and HLA in healthy donors (TCRdb year 2017). Receptors were amplified or captured by the immunoSEQ multiplex PCR assay. For the multiplex PCR, a mixture combining 60 forward primers for TCR Vbeta segments and 13 reverse primers for TCR Jbeta segments was used. TCRdb holds this immuneACCESS table with in-frame rearrangements only. Some clones are missing; in checked studies, unresolved V genes explain under half, and the rest has no known cause. The sample records fewer than 250,000 clones, approximately 81% of which are singletons. The ten most abundant clones make up about 3.1% of the sample. Material: PBMCs. The receptors were gathered from a man aged 25 to 40 in good health and CMV-seronegative.

This rearrangement joins TRBV4-2 to TRBJ2-2; TRBD1 agrees at 11 bases. This CDR3 region has 15 residues. V was pared by 6 bases and J by 3 bases, with 3 bases of the junction left unmatched. CDR1 is LGHNA and CDR2 is YNFKEQ in the germline V gene. The CDR3 is CASRDRGPDTGELFF. CDR3 nucleotide sequence: TGTGCCAGCAGGGACAGGGGGCCGGACACCGGGGAGCTGTTTTTT.

This clone came up a few times. This chain uses TRBV28 with TRBJ1-1, with D tentatively TRBD1 (6 bases). This CDR3 is 11 amino acids long. Looked up from germline, CDR1 is MDHEN and CDR2 is SYDVKM. Trimming cost V 7 bases and J 11 bases, with 14 bases left between them. In DNA form, the CDR3 reads TGTGCCAGCACTCCCACAGGGATGGCTTTCTTT. Residues: CASTPTGMAFF.

About this clone: The same CDR3 also results from other DNA sequences found in this sample. The chain employs TRBV7-2 and TRBJ1-1, with a possible D match to TRBD1 (5 bases). The ends were cut back, 1 base at V and 4 bases at J, with 7 bases in the middle. CDR1 and CDR2 from the germline V gene are SGHTA and FQGNSA. This CDR3 has 13 residues. In DNA, the CDR3 is TGTGCCAGCAGCTTAGGGGGGGGCACTGAAGCTTTCTTT. It encodes CASSLGGGTEAFF. Looking up the rest from reference TRBV7-2 and TRBJ1-1 gives the full variable domain: GAGVSQSPSNKVTEKGKDVELRCDPISGHTALYWYRQSLGQGLEFLIYFQGNSAPDKSGLPSDRFSAERTGGSVSTLTIQRTQQEDSAVYLCASSLGGGTEAFFGQGTRLTVV.

J is TRBJ1-4 and V is TRBV5-1, with 8 bases aligning to TRBD1. The CDR3 is made up of 18 amino acids. Looked up from germline, CDR1 is SGHRS and CDR2 is YFSETQ. V shed 0 bases and J 4 bases; nucleotides not matched to a gene: 11. The CDR3 is CASSLERAGGGNNEKLFF. Written as DNA, the CDR3 is TGCGCCAGCAGCTTGGAGAGGGCAGGGGGCGGTAATAATGAAAAACTGTTTTTT.

The chain is built from TRBV7-9 and TRBJ2-7, with D possibly TRBD2 on 6 matching bases. Germline values: CDR1 SEHNR, CDR2 FQNEAQ (reference sequence). The CDR3 sequence is 15 residues long. Trimming cost V 4 bases and J 2 bases, with 15 bases left between them. CDR3 in amino acids: CASSSGGLSTYEQYF. CDR3 bases: TGTGCCAGCAGCTCAGGCGGACTATCAACCTACGAGCAGTACTTC.

About this clone itself: Its ends do not fully match the called genes, so a read error is possible. The rearrangement joins TRBV28 to TRBJ2-6; TRBD2 matches at 7 bases. CDR1 MDHEN and CDR2 SYDVKM come from the germline V gene. This CDR3 contains 20 residues. Here the CDR3 reads CASSPPRGGKSSSGASVLTF. The DNA of the CDR3 is TGTGCCAGCAGTCCTCCCCGGGGAGGGAAGAGCTCTTCTGGGGCCAGCGTCCTGACTTTC.

This rearrangement joins TRBV7-9 to TRBJ2-7, with 14 bases aligning to TRBD2. The V segment lost 5 bases and the J segment 7 bases; nucleotides outside the gene matches: 7. Per the germline V gene, CDR1 is SEHNR and CDR2 is FQNEAQ (reference sequence). The CDR3 is 15 amino acids. The CDR3 nucleotides are TGTGCCAGCAGCCCGACTAGCGGGGGGGGAGGTGAGCAGTACTTC. Encoded protein: CASSPTSGGGGEQYF.

The chain is built from TRBV9 and TRBJ2-1; D remains unclear. CDR1 is SGDLS and CDR2 is YYNGEE in the germline V gene. V shed 0 bases and J shed 7 bases, with 5 bases lying between them. This CDR3 spans 12 amino acids. Here the CDR3 reads CASSVVENEQFF. The CDR3 DNA is TGTGCCAGCAGCGTAGTAGAAAATGAGCAGTTCTTC.

CDR3 bases: TGTGCCAGCAGTTTAAGGGGTGAGCCGAATGAAAAACTGTTTTTT. The encoded protein is CASSLRGEPNEKLFF. This rearrangement joins TRBV27 to TRBJ1-4; a weak D match, TRBD1 (5 bases). This CDR3 has 15 residues. V lost 2 bases and J lost 5, with 12 bases in between. Germline-derived CDR1 and CDR2 are MNHEY and SMNVEV (reference sequence).

This rearrangement joins TRBV6-5 to TRBJ2-7, with 9 bases matching TRBD2. The junction had 5 bases not matched to a gene; V was cut back by 6 bases and J by 2 bases. The CDR3 sequence is 14 residues long. CDR1 and CDR2 (germline): MNHEY, SVGAGI. DNA of the CDR3: TGTGCCAGCAGGTTAGCGGGGGAAACCTACGAGCAGTACTTC. Residues: CASRLAGETYEQYF.

This chain connects TRBV7-8 to TRBJ2-5, with D uncertain. CDR1 and CDR2 (germline): SGHVS, FQNEAQ. The V and J ends lost 5 bases and 5 bases respectively, with 9 bases between them. The CDR3 runs 12 residues. The CDR3 nucleotides are TGTGCCAGCAGCCTGGAGCCGGAGACCCAGTACTTC. This gives the protein CASSLEPETQYF. The full variable domain, with the rest looked up from reference TRBV7-8 and TRBJ2-5, is GAGVSQSPRYKVAKRGQDVALRCDPISGHVSLFWYQQALGQGPEFLTYFQNEAQLDKSGLPSDRFFAERPEGSVSTLKIQRTQQEDSAVYLCASSLEPETQYFGPGTRLLVL.

This chain connects TRBV5-4 to TRBJ2-1; the match to TRBD1 covers 7 bases. Germline V gene sequence: CDR1 SGHNT, CDR2 YYREEE (reference sequence). The CDR3 is made up of 14 amino acids. V was pared by 10 bases and J by 6 bases, with 13 bases of the junction left unmatched. This CDR3 reads CASTWDSRPNEQFF. The CDR3 region has the DNA TGTGCCTCCACGTGGGACAGTAGACCCAATGAGCAGTTCTTC.

This clone has just a few counts. V usage is TRBV7-2 and J usage is TRBJ2-5; tentative D call: TRBD1 (6 bases). The germline V gene has CDR1 SGHTA and CDR2 FQGNSA. Trimming pared 1 base from V and 4 bases from J, leaving 13 bases between. The CDR3 covers 15 residues. The CDR3 DNA follows: TGTGCCAGCAGCTTAGGCTCCACAGGGTCAGAGACCCAGTACTTC. Encoded protein: CASSLGSTGSETQYF.

The chain links TRBV28 to TRBJ1-6; possibly TRBD1 for D (6 bases). Germline-derived CDR1 and CDR2 are MDHEN and SYDVKM. The CDR3 loop spans 15 amino acids. With 4 bases removed from V and 7 bases from J, the gap between germline ends came to 14 bases. CDR3 sequence reads: CASSSSDRRNSPLHF. CDR3 coding DNA: TGTGCCAGCAGTTCCTCCGACAGGAGAAATTCACCCCTCCACTTT.

The V call is TRBV19, the J call TRBJ1-2; 10 bases align to TRBD1. CDR3 length: 17 residues. Germline V lookup: CDR1 LNHDA, CDR2 SQIVND (reference sequence). Trimming took 8 bases from V and 8 from J; bases not matched to a gene: 20. As DNA, the CDR3 is TGTGCCAGTGGCCCCACTTCCGGGACAGGGGCCCACTGGGGCTACACCTTC. This sequence encodes CASGPTSGTGAHWGYTF.

CDR3 sequence (DNA): TGTGCCAGCAGGCTGGACAGTCTCATGAACACTGAAGCTTTCTTT. Encoded protein: CASRLDSLMNTEAFF. The genes are TRBV27 and TRBJ1-1, with a weak D call TRBD1 (6 bases). The germline CDR1 and CDR2 sequences are MNHEY and SMNVEV (reference sequence). V lost 6 bases and J 0 bases, leaving 14 bases between the germline ends. The CDR3 runs 15 residues.

The genes are TRBV5-1 and TRBJ2-3; the match to TRBD2 covers 10 bases. CDR3 length: 16 residues. V shed 0 bases and J 6 bases; nucleotides not matched to a gene: 7. The germline V gene encodes CDR1 SGHRS and CDR2 YFSETQ. This CDR3 reads CASSLGASGGVDTQYF. The CDR3 DNA reads as TGCGCCAGCAGCTTGGGTGCGAGCGGGGGGGTTGATACGCAGTATTTT.

The genes are TRBV9 and TRBJ1-2, with D perhaps TRBD1 (5 bases). Germline CDR1 SGDLS, CDR2 YYNGEE. V was cut by 3 bases and J by 8 bases, with 11 bases left in between. The CDR3 has 12 amino acids. The CDR3 is CASSADIGGYTF. Written as DNA, the CDR3 is TGTGCCAGCAGCGCGGACATCGGGGGCTACACCTTC.

This chain links TRBV5-4 with TRBJ2-5; 7 nucleotides match TRBD1. The CDR3 consists of 17 residues. Germline assignment: CDR1 SGHNT and CDR2 YYREEE (reference sequence). V dropped 1 base and J dropped 3; count of bases not matched to a gene: 12. The CDR3 region is CASSLPLPYQGEETQYF. CDR3 in DNA: TGTGCCAGCAGCTTGCCACTACCGTATCAGGGGGAAGAGACCCAGTACTTC. Filled out from reference TRBV5-4 and TRBJ2-5, the complete variable domain reads ETGVTQSPTHLIKTRGQQVTLRCSSQSGHNTVSWYQQALGQGPQFIFQYYREEENGRGNFPPRFSGLQFPNYSSELNVNALELDDSALYLCASSLPLPYQGEETQYFGPGTRLLVL.

This chain uses TRBV7-6 with TRBJ2-5, with TRBD2 matching over 11 bases. The V gene end was trimmed by 2 bases and the J gene end by 5 bases; junction bases not matched to a gene: 7. This CDR3 is built from 16 residues. CDR1 is SGHVS, CDR2 FNYEAQ, per germline. The CDR3, as DNA: TGTGCCAGCAGCTTATCTCTAGCGGGGGGTCGGGAGACCCAGTACTTC. It codes for CASSLSLAGGRETQYF.

This clone is a singleton in its sample. The chain carries TRBV6-5 and TRBJ2-3; D perhaps matches TRBD1 (5 bases). Germline CDR1 MNHEY, CDR2 SVGAGI. This CDR3 has 15 residues. V shed 6 bases and J shed 4 bases, with 17 bases lying between them. The CDR3 bases are TGTGCCAGCAGCTTAGGCCAGGGTGGGGCAGATACGCAGTATTTT. It yields the protein CASSLGQGGADTQYF.

The gene calls are TRBV27 and TRBJ1-6; the match to TRBD1 covers 7 bases. The CDR3 consists of 17 residues. Germline V gene data show CDR1 as MNHEY and CDR2 as SMNVEV (reference sequence). The V gene end was trimmed by 2 bases and the J gene end by 7 bases; junction bases not matched to a gene: 11. The CDR3 is CASSLRLGDSKNSPLHF. CDR3 bases: TGTGCCAGCAGTTTAAGATTGGGGGACAGCAAGAATTCACCCCTCCACTTT.

This chain joins TRBV5-1 and TRBJ1-6; tentative D call: TRBD1 (5 bases). V was cut by 2 bases and J by 13 bases, with 13 bases left in between. CDR3 length: 13 residues. Germline lookup yields CDR1 SGHRS and CDR2 YFSETQ. DNA for the CDR3: TGCGCCAGCAGCTTCGGGGGGGAATACCCCCTCCACTTT. Amino acid sequence: CASSFGGEYPLHF. Looking up the rest from reference TRBV5-1 and TRBJ1-6 gives the full variable domain: KAGVTQTPRYLIKTRGQQVTLSCSPISGHRSVSWYQQTPGQGLQFLFEYFSETQRNKGNFPGRFSGRQFSNSRSEMNVSTLELGDSALYLCASSFGGEYPLHFGNGTRLTVT.

This chain connects TRBV15 to TRBJ2-5, with 10 bases aligning to TRBD2. The CDR3 consists of 16 residues. Per the germline V gene, CDR1 is LNHNV and CDR2 is YYDKDF (reference sequence). V lost 0 bases to trimming and J lost 2 bases; unmatched junction nucleotides: 3. The chain's CDR3 is CATSREAGGFQETQYF. The CDR3 DNA is TGTGCCACCAGCAGAGAAGCGGGGGGGTTTCAAGAGACCCAGTACTTC.

This clone was detected only a few times. V gene TRBV27 combines with J gene TRBJ2-7; 8 bases are shared with TRBD1. Germline CDR1 is MNHEY and CDR2 is SMNVEV (reference sequence). The trim removed 6 bases at V and 1 base at J, leaving 8 bases unmatched. The CDR3 has 15 residues. CDR3 protein: CASRGRGLGSYEQYF. The DNA of the CDR3 is TGTGCCAGCAGGGGCAGGGGGCTGGGTTCCTACGAGCAGTACTTC.